This entry is about one T cell receptor beta chain. The data derive from a study of cytomegalovirus exposure and HLA in healthy donors. Across the study: A preliminary data release comprised around 85 million unique TCRs obtained from HLA-typed donors.

Each donor's status was that of a healthy bone marrow donor. The PCR had 60 Vbeta and 13 Jbeta primers. The repertoire was sequenced with immunoSEQ multiplex PCR; TCRdb's copy has only in-frame clones and lacks some. Of around 150,000 clones listed, 80% were seen once; the top ten hold approximately 2%. This sequence originates from a human donor in good health. The source material was PBMCs.

CDR3 nucleotide sequence: TGTGCCAGCAGCTTTAACCCGGGACAGGGGGCCGCGATAGGAGCTTTCTTT. Its protein is CASSFNPGQGAAIGAFF. The J gene is TRBJ1-1, the V gene TRBV7-9; 12 nucleotides match TRBD1. V lost 3 bases to trimming and J lost 10 bases; unmatched junction nucleotides: 15. Germline CDR1 and CDR2: SEHNR and FQNEAQ (reference sequence). The CDR3 has 17 residues.